These 21 T cell receptor beta chains were sequenced from one sample in a study of blood T cell repertoires in COVID-19. Libraries were prepared by immunoSEQ multiplex PCR; TCRdb keeps only in-frame clonotypes and omits some of them. The sample has roughly 120,000 clones, 65% to 85% seen once; the top ten hold around 1.5%. The sequenced material came from peripheral blood. These receptors were taken from a middle-aged man with acute or convalescent COVID-19.

The chain employs TRBV7-6 and TRBJ2-5; D perhaps matches TRBD1 (6 bases). CDR3 size: 15 residues. Trimming took off 4 bases at V and 1 base at J, with 13 bases between the two ends. The germline gives CDR1 SGHVS, CDR2 FNYEAQ. CDR3 amino acids: CASSSGDAVQETQYF. CDR3 DNA sequence: TGTGCCAGCAGCTCAGGGGACGCGGTCCAAGAGACCCAGTACTTC.

V is TRBV7-9 and J is TRBJ2-4; 7 nucleotides align to TRBD1. CDR3 length: 15 amino acids. With 5 bases clipped from V and 6 bases from J, the junction kept 10 bases outside the gene matches. CDR1 and CDR2 from the germline V gene are SEHNR and FQNEAQ (reference sequence). CDR3 DNA sequence: TGTGCCAGCAGCAAGTCCCGGGACAGTGGAAACATTCAGTACTTC. Its translation is CASSKSRDSGNIQYF.

The V call is TRBV28, the J call TRBJ1-1; 8 bases are a match to TRBD1. The germline CDR1 and CDR2 sequences are MDHEN and SYDVKM. Trimming cost V 6 bases and J 10 bases; bases outside gene matches: 4. The CDR3 is 11 amino acids. The CDR3: CASRGQVVAFF. The CDR3 bases are TGTGCCAGCAGGGGACAGGTGGTAGCTTTCTTT. The entire variable domain, with the rest obtained from reference TRBV28 and TRBJ1-1, is as follows: DVKVTQSSRYLVKRTGEKVFLECVQDMDHENMFWYRQDPGLGLRLIYFSYDVKMKEKGDIPEGYSVSREKKERFSLILESASTNQTSMYLCASRGQVVAFFGQGTRLTVV.

The gene calls are TRBV5-1 and TRBJ2-3; D not resolved. The V gene's germline CDR1 is SGHRS and CDR2 YFSETQ. V was pared by 2 bases and J by 0 bases, with 7 bases between. The CDR3 spans 14 residues. CDR3 amino acids: CASSLQPSTDTQYF. CDR3 coding DNA: TGCGCCAGCAGCTTACAGCCTAGCACAGATACGCAGTATTTT.

There are a few counts of this clone. The genes are TRBV14 and TRBJ1-1; D unclear. CDR3 size: 14 residues. Germline CDR1 and CDR2: SGHDN and FVKESK. V was trimmed by 5 bases and J by 5 bases, leaving 15 bases between them. The CDR3 bases are TGTGCCAGCAGCTTCGGGCCGAGAGGGACTGAAGCTTTCTTT. Translated, it gives CASSFGPRGTEAFF.

The rearrangement joins TRBV6-1 to TRBJ1-1; the match to TRBD1 covers 9 bases. The CDR3 is 14 amino acids. CDR1 is MNHNS, CDR2 SASEGT, per germline. The ends lost 7 bases at V and 1 base at J; junction bases unmatched: 4. This CDR3 reads CASTRQGGNTEAFF. The CDR3 DNA is TGTGCCAGCACTAGACAGGGGGGGAACACTGAAGCTTTCTTT.

CDR3 in DNA: TGCGCCAGCAGCTTGGAGGGGATCGGTGACAATGAGCAGTTCTTC. It specifies CASSLEGIGDNEQFF. V usage is TRBV5-1 and J usage is TRBJ2-1, with a possible D match to TRBD1 (5 bases). Germline CDR1 and CDR2: SGHRS and YFSETQ. This CDR3 is built from 15 residues. Trimming took off 0 bases at V and 5 bases at J, with 12 bases between the two ends.

This chain connects TRBV18 to TRBJ1-4, with D possibly TRBD1 on 6 matching bases. This CDR3 is built from 15 residues. Trimming removed 3 bases at V and 5 bases at J, with 13 bases between. Germline loops: CDR1 KGHSH, CDR2 LQKENI. CDR3 bases: TGTGCCAGCTCACCCCGGACAGCCCTGAATGAAAAACTGTTTTTT. It yields the protein CASSPRTALNEKLFF. Full variable domain (rest looked up from reference TRBV18 and TRBJ1-4): NAGVMQNPRHLVRRRGQEARLRCSPMKGHSHVYWYRQLPEEGLKFMVYLQKENIIDESGMPKERFSAEFPKEGPSILRIQQVVRGDSAAYFCASSPRTALNEKLFFGSGTQLSVL.

The chain is built from TRBV7-8 and TRBJ2-4; 7 nucleotides agree with TRBD1. The CDR3 has 11 amino acids. The trim removed 5 bases at V and 13 bases at J, leaving 5 bases unmatched. Germline-derived CDR1 and CDR2 are SGHVS and FQNEAQ. The CDR3 region has the DNA TGTGCCAGCAGCCCGAGGACAGGCCAGTACTTC. Translating gives CASSPRTGQYF.

V and J are TRBV11-3 and TRBJ2-2, with no clear D. Germline V lookup: CDR1 SGHNT, CDR2 YENEEA. Trimming removed 1 base from V and 1 base from J, with 4 bases in between. The CDR3 is 14 amino acids. The CDR3 loop reads CASSLVQNTGELFF. In DNA form, the CDR3 reads TGTGCCAGCAGCTTAGTTCAGAACACCGGGGAGCTGTTTTTT.

The V gene is TRBV6-1, the J gene TRBJ2-2, with a weak D call TRBD2 (6 bases). V was trimmed by 2 bases and J by 6 bases, leaving 13 bases between them. The CDR3 is made up of 15 amino acids. In germline, CDR1 is MNHNS, CDR2 SASEGT. For the CDR3, the DNA is TGTGCCAGCAGTGAATGGGCGGGGCGCGCCGGGGAGCTGTTTTTT. This encodes CASSEWAGRAGELFF.

The chain has TRBV5-1 and TRBJ2-3; 7 nucleotides align to TRBD2. The CDR3 covers 14 residues. Trimming at V came to 4 bases and at J to 5 bases, leaving 7 bases not matched to a gene. Germline values: CDR1 SGHRS, CDR2 YFSETQ. CDR3 nucleotide sequence: TGCGCCAGCAGCCCCCGCTCGGGGGGAGATACGCAGTATTTT. Its translation: CASSPRSGGDTQYF.

V usage is TRBV5-5 and J usage is TRBJ2-2; tentatively, D is TRBD1 (5 bases). V lost 0 bases to trimming and J lost 6 bases, with 12 bases between them. The germline CDR1 and CDR2 sequences are SGHKS and YYEKEE (reference sequence). The CDR3 covers 15 residues. CDR3 nucleotides: TGTGCCAGCAGCTTGGAGGGATGGGGCCCCGGGGAGCTGTTTTTT. This codes for CASSLEGWGPGELFF.

This clone has only one observation. The V call is TRBV24-1, the J call TRBJ2-7; 8 nucleotides align to TRBD1. The ends lost 3 bases at V and 5 bases at J; junction bases unmatched: 11. CDR1 and CDR2 from the germline V gene are KGHDR and SFDVKD. There are 16 residues in the CDR3. The CDR3 coding sequence is TGTGCCACCAGTGATCGGGGTGGCAGGGGGCTCAACGAGCAGTACTTC. This gives the protein CATSDRGGRGLNEQYF.

The rearrangement joins TRBV28 to TRBJ2-7; D might be TRBD1 (5 bases). The CDR3 length is 15 residues. The V gene's germline CDR1 is MDHEN and CDR2 SYDVKM. V was clipped by 2 bases and J by 4 bases, with 15 bases between them. Written as DNA, the CDR3 is TGTGCCAGCAGTTTAGGCTGGGGCAGTGCGTACGAGCAGTACTTC. Translating gives CASSLGWGSAYEQYF.

The V call is TRBV6-6, the J call TRBJ1-1; D may be TRBD1 (6 bases). Germline V lookup: CDR1 MNHNY, CDR2 SVGAGI (reference sequence). CDR3 length: 11 amino acids. The CDR3 loop is CAAGVGTEAFF. Written as DNA, the CDR3 is TGTGCGGCAGGGGTGGGCACTGAAGCTTTCTTT.

The V gene is TRBV7-3, the J gene TRBJ2-1; 8 positions agree with TRBD1. The CDR3 contains 15 residues. After removal of 5 bases from V and 8 bases from J, the junction contained 11 bases not matched to a gene. The germline V gene has CDR1 SGHTA and CDR2 FQGTGA. The CDR3 DNA is TGTGCCAGCAGCCCTCAGGGGGCTAGGAGTGATGAGCAGTTCTTC. Protein product: CASSPQGARSDEQFF. The full variable domain, rest sourced from reference TRBV7-3 and TRBJ2-1, is GAGVSQTPSNKVTEKGKYVELRCDPISGHTALYWYRQSLGQGPEFLIYFQGTGAADDSGLPNDRFFAVRPEGSVSTLKIQRTERGDSAVYLCASSPQGARSDEQFFGPGTRLTVL.

This clone was observed a few times. This chain connects TRBV30 to TRBJ1-1; D is undetermined. The V gene lost 3 bases and the J gene lost 6 bases, with 17 bases spanning the gap. This CDR3 comprises 14 residues. Germline values: CDR1 GTSNPN, CDR2 SVGIG (reference sequence). The CDR3 reads CAWSKRLVRAEAFF. The CDR3, as DNA: TGTGCCTGGAGCAAGCGACTCGTACGGGCTGAAGCTTTCTTT.

The CDR3, as DNA: TGTGCTAGTGGCCTCCACAGGGGAGGCATGAACACTGAAGCTTTCTTT. Translating gives CASGLHRGGMNTEAFF. This chain joins TRBV12-5 and TRBJ1-1, with TRBD1 matching over 7 bases. Germline V gene data show CDR1 as LGHNT and CDR2 as FRNRAP. Trimming removed 6 bases from V and 0 bases from J; junction bases left unmatched: 10. This CDR3 spans 16 amino acids.

Notes on this clone: Other DNA sequences in the same sample also yield this CDR3. The chain links TRBV5-4 to TRBJ1-4; D is uncertain. The CDR3 is made up of 16 amino acids. Germline V lookup: CDR1 SGHNT, CDR2 YYREEE (reference sequence). V lost 4 bases to trimming and J lost 8 bases, with 21 bases between them. The CDR3 nucleotides read TGTGCCAGCAGCCAAGGCCCCAGGCTCGATTTCGAAAAACTGTTTTTT. This gives the protein CASSQGPRLDFEKLFF.

The chain couples TRBV25-1 to TRBJ2-3; D is perhaps TRBD1 (7 bases). V dropped 4 bases and J dropped 6 bases, with 14 bases sitting between them. The CDR3 is 14 amino acids. Germline V gives CDR1 MGHDK, CDR2 SYGVNS. This chain's CDR3 is CASSGQGGRDTQYF. The CDR3 nucleotides are TGTGCCAGCAGTGGCCAGGGGGGCAGGGATACGCAGTATTTT.